Listed here are 24 T cell receptor beta chains from one sample, sequenced in a study of post-analysis software for immune sequencing data. The TCR beta cDNA libraries carried unique molecular identifiers. TCRdb used MiXCR to reprocess the PCR reads, holding one entry per CDR3 protein. In the table there are roughly 540,000 distinct CDR3 sequences, 34% of which are singletons. Findings and limits, study-wide: In patients, roughly five TRBV segments were more frequent than in controls, with TRBV5-6, TRBV5-1 and TRBV20-1 among them.

Their antigens remain unidentified. What was sequenced was blood. These receptors all come from a girl under 18 with multiple sclerosis.

The V gene is TRBV6-1, the J gene TRBJ2-5; the D is unclear. CDR1 MNHNS and CDR2 SASEGT come from the germline V gene. This CDR3 has 12 residues. The V end was cut by 0 bases, the J end by 4 bases, with 3 bases between. In DNA form, the CDR3 reads TGTGCCAGCAGTGAAGCGCGAGAGACCCAGTACTTC. It codes for CASSEARETQYF.

The chain recombines TRBV6-1 with TRBJ2-3; no clear D. Trimming left V 3 bases short and J 0 bases short, with 10 bases between. This CDR3 comprises 15 residues. CDR1 and CDR2 (germline): MNHNS, SASEGT. The CDR3 reads CASSDNTLSTDTQYF. The CDR3 region has the DNA TGTGCCAGCAGTGATAACACATTAAGCACAGATACGCAGTATTTT.

The chain links TRBV5-5 to TRBJ2-1, with 7 positions matching TRBD2. CDR1 and CDR2 from the germline V gene are SGHKS and YYEKEE (reference sequence). Unmatched junction bases numbered 9, after V lost 0 bases and J lost 12 bases. There are 14 residues in the CDR3. This chain's CDR3 is CASSLGRLAEWQFF. DNA of the CDR3: TGTGCCAGCAGCTTGGGTCGGCTAGCGGAATGGCAGTTCTTC. Based on the CDR3 plus reference TRBV5-5 and TRBJ2-1, the full variable domain is DAGVTQSPTHLIKTRGQQVTLRCSPISGHKSVSWYQQVLGQGPQFIFQYYEKEERGRGNFPDRFSARQFPNYSSELNVNALLLGDSALYLCASSLGRLAEWQFFGPGTRLTVL.

The chain joins TRBV19 to TRBJ2-1; perhaps D is TRBD1 or TRBD2 (5 bases each). Trimming took off 5 bases at V and 10 bases at J, with 18 bases between the two ends. Germline CDR1 reads LNHDA; CDR2 reads SQIVND (reference sequence). CDR3 size: 14 residues. The CDR3 sequence is CASSVASGKGEQFF. CDR3 in DNA: TGTGCCAGTAGTGTCGCTTCGGGGAAGGGGGAGCAGTTCTTC. Full variable domain (rest looked up from reference TRBV19 and TRBJ2-1): DGGITQSPKYLFRKEGQNVTLSCEQNLNHDAMYWYRQDPGQGLRLIYYSQIVNDFQKGDIAEGYSVSREKKESFPLTVTSAQKNPTAFYLCASSVASGKGEQFFGPGTRLTVL.

This chain joins TRBV5-1 and TRBJ1-1; no firm D call. CDR1 is SGHRS, CDR2 YFSETQ, per germline. V was trimmed by 3 bases and J by 1 base, leaving 16 bases between them. The CDR3 runs 16 residues. CDR3 sequence (DNA): TGCGCCAGCAGCTCCGCCGGGCCGCGGGCGAACACTGAAGCTTTCTTT. Its protein product is CASSSAGPRANTEAFF.

This rearrangement joins TRBV6-1 to TRBJ2-5, with D perhaps TRBD1 or TRBD2 (7 bases each). The tail of the sequence fits TRBJ2-7 better, so the J call may be wrong. Germline V CDR1 and CDR2: MNHNS, SASEGT. The CDR3 has 15 residues. In DNA, the CDR3 is TGTGCCAGCAGTAAAACCGGGACAGCGGGATACGAGCAGTACTTC. This codes for CASSKTGTAGYEQYF.

In this sample, this clonotype turned up a few times. Here the CDR3 DNA reads TGCAGTGCTAGTTTTTCGGGGAACACCGGGGAGCTGTTTTTT. Translated, it gives CSASFSGNTGELFF. The V gene is TRBV20-1, the J gene TRBJ2-2; D unclear. Looked up from germline, CDR1 is DFQATT and CDR2 is SNEGSKA (reference sequence). CDR3 length: 14 residues. V was clipped by 3 bases and J by 1 base, with 9 bases between them.

V and J are TRBV4-1 and TRBJ1-6; no firm D call. This CDR3 spans 14 amino acids. V dropped 0 bases and J dropped 18 bases, with 18 bases sitting between them. Germline V lookup: CDR1 MGHRA, CDR2 YSYEKL. The CDR3, as DNA: TGCGCCAGCAGCCAAGACTTCGGGGATCTTGTCCCCCACTTT. Translated, it gives CASSQDFGDLVPHF.

The J gene is TRBJ1-2, the V gene TRBV6-6; maybe TRBD1 (6 bases). From germline, CDR1 is MNHNY and CDR2 SVGAGI (reference sequence). CDR3 length: 15 amino acids. Between the trimmed V and J ends, which lost 2 bases and 4 bases, there was a span of 14 bases. Here the CDR3 DNA reads TGTGCCAGCAGTTACAGTCCCTTACAGGGCTATGGCTACACCTTC. Encoded protein: CASSYSPLQGYGYTF.

This clonotype was seen a handful of times. The gene calls are TRBV4-1 and TRBJ2-1; maybe TRBD1 (6 bases). CDR3 length: 12 residues. Trimming took 3 bases from V and 9 from J, leaving 9 bases between them. In germline, CDR1 is MGHRA, CDR2 YSYEKL. The CDR3 DNA sequence: TGCGCCAGCAGCCATGGGGGCGTTGAGCAGTTCTTC. Translated, it gives CASSHGGVEQFF.

V usage is TRBV27 and J usage is TRBJ2-3, with TRBD2 matching over 7 bases. The CDR3 extends over 14 amino acids. Germline V gene lookup returns CDR1 MNHEY and CDR2 SMNVEV (reference sequence). The V and J ends lost 5 bases and 7 bases, in that order; junction bases with no gene match: 9. The CDR3 region is CASSPRERGYTQYF. The CDR3 bases are TGTGCCAGCAGTCCTAGGGAGCGGGGCTATACGCAGTATTTT.

This clonotype was seen many times. The chain carries TRBV12-3 or TRBV12-4 and TRBJ2-7, with D possibly matching TRBD1 (6 bases). The V gene lost 6 bases and the J gene lost 2 bases, with 14 bases spanning the gap. The CDR3 length is 14 residues. The CDR3 coding sequence is TGTGCCAGCAGCCTGATACAGGGCCCCTACGAGCAGTACTTC. Its protein is CASSLIQGPYEQYF.

The V call is TRBV28, the J call TRBJ1-2; D perhaps matches TRBD1 (6 bases). The CDR3 has 15 residues. V gave up 6 bases and J gave up 6 bases, with 20 bases separating them. The V gene's germline CDR1 is MDHEN and CDR2 SYDVKM. This CDR3 is CASSLVTGGGHGYTF. The DNA for the CDR3 is TGTGCCAGCAGCCTGGTGACAGGAGGGGGGCATGGCTACACCTTC.

This clonotype was detected only once. This chain connects TRBV3-1 to TRBJ2-3; tentatively, D is TRBD2 (6 bases). This CDR3 has 16 amino acids. V was shortened by 0 bases and J by 0 bases, with 10 bases between the two germline ends. Germline values: CDR1 LGHDT, CDR2 YNNKEL (reference sequence). The CDR3 DNA is TGTGCCAGCAGCCAAGACGGCGGGGATAGCACAGATACGCAGTATTTT. Protein: CASSQDGGDSTDTQYF.

This sequence joins TRBV7-2 and TRBJ2-5; 8 bases match TRBD2. This CDR3 is 15 amino acids long. V lost 4 bases to trimming and J lost 4 bases; unmatched junction nucleotides: 8. The germline gives CDR1 SGHTA, CDR2 FQGNSA. Here the CDR3 reads CASSSPRGGRETQYF. The DNA of the CDR3 is TGTGCCAGCAGCTCTCCTCGGGGGGGCCGAGAGACCCAGTACTTC.

Of note for this clonotype: A junction boundary mismatches the germline segment, possibly from a read error. This rearrangement joins TRBV12-3 or TRBV12-4 to TRBJ2-3, with D possibly matching TRBD2 (6 bases). The CDR3 loop spans 17 amino acids. The CDR3 DNA is TGTGCCAGCTCCTTCCAAGCGGGCCAGGCAAGCACAGATACGGAGTATTTT. It encodes CASSFQAGQASTDTEYF.

This clonotype was found many times. V and J are TRBV10-3 and TRBJ2-1; maybe TRBD1 (5 bases). The CDR3 is 15 amino acids. The V gene lost 0 bases and the J gene lost 9 bases, with 15 bases spanning the gap. Germline V gives CDR1 ENHRY, CDR2 SYGVKD. CDR3 sequence: CAISESKGRDGEQFF. The CDR3 DNA reads TGTGCCATCAGTGAGTCGAAGGGGCGAGACGGTGAGCAGTTCTTC.

This chain uses TRBV27 with TRBJ1-1, with D unresolved. The CDR3 sequence is 13 residues long. V was clipped by 9 bases and J by 4 bases, with 15 bases between them. Per the germline V gene, CDR1 is MNHEY and CDR2 is SMNVEV (reference sequence). The CDR3 protein is CASGVLVGTEAFF. The CDR3 region has the DNA TGTGCCAGTGGGGTTTTGGTTGGCACTGAAGCTTTCTTT.

This clonotype was counted only a few times. This chain connects TRBV20-1 to TRBJ2-7; D gene ambiguous. This CDR3 comprises 12 residues. Germline CDR1 is DFQATT and CDR2 is SNEGSKA (reference sequence). The V end was cut by 1 base, the J end by 2 bases, with 6 bases between. The CDR3 protein is CSARVLPYEQYF. The CDR3 nucleotides are TGCAGTGCTAGAGTCCTGCCCTACGAGCAGTACTTC.

This clonotype was detected a few times. The chain links TRBV12-3 or TRBV12-4 to TRBJ2-1; no definite D call. Trimming shortened V by 3 bases and J by 9 bases, and 3 bases separated the two germline ends. The CDR3 loop spans 10 amino acids. DNA for the CDR3: TGTGCCAGCAGTTTGATTGAGCAGTTCTTC. Translated, it gives CASSLIEQFF.

The table lists this clonotype with a few counts. The gene calls are TRBV29-1 and TRBJ1-1; maybe TRBD1 (5 bases). The CDR3 consists of 11 residues. The germline V gene encodes CDR1 SQVTM and CDR2 ANQGSEA. V lost 5 bases and J lost 7, with 11 bases in between. The CDR3 here is CSVPRGIEAFF. In DNA, the CDR3 is TGCAGCGTTCCCCGGGGCATTGAAGCTTTCTTT.

V is TRBV20-1 and J is TRBJ2-1; D uncertain. Trimming took 5 bases from V and 0 from J, leaving 8 bases between them. The V gene's germline CDR1 is DFQATT and CDR2 SNEGSKA (reference sequence). This CDR3 has 13 residues. The CDR3 loop reads CSACEYSYNEQFF. The CDR3 DNA reads TGCAGTGCTTGTGAGTACTCCTACAATGAGCAGTTCTTC.

In regard to this clonotype: One base away lies a much larger clone, so this may be a sequencing read error. This rearrangement joins TRBV5-5 to TRBJ2-7, with 7 bases fitting TRBD1. With V trimmed by 4 bases and J by 10 bases, 14 bases remained unmatched. The CDR3 spans 14 residues. Germline CDR1 is SGHKS and CDR2 is YYEKEE (reference sequence). The CDR3 sequence is CASSRTGAQEPQYF. In DNA form, the CDR3 reads TGTGCCAGCAGCCGGACAGGCGCCCAAGAGCCCCAGTACTTC.

The V gene is TRBV6-1, the J gene TRBJ2-6, with D maybe TRBD1 (5 bases). CDR1 is MNHNS, CDR2 SASEGT, per germline. The CDR3 is 16 amino acids. Trimming removed 4 bases at V and 3 bases at J, with 13 bases between. This CDR3 reads CASSVGPLGGANVLTF. The CDR3 DNA reads TGTGCCAGCAGTGTGGGGCCTCTTGGTGGGGCCAACGTCCTGACTTTC.